One and the same sample provided the 20 T cell receptor beta chains below, sequenced in a study of CD8 T cells in Susac syndrome. RNA amounts of about 0.45 to 1 ug underwent reverse transcription with random hexamers. TCRdb called the immunoSEQ multiplex PCR reads again in MiXCR, with one record for every CDR3 protein. The sample has tens of thousands of distinct CDR3 sequences, roughly 95% seen once; the top ten hold 0.11%. The sample comprised CD4+ T cells from PBMCs. The source of these receptors is a human donor with multiple sclerosis.

The chain couples TRBV5-1 to TRBJ2-2; D is ambiguous. From germline, CDR1 is SGHRS and CDR2 YFSETQ. V was clipped by 1 base and J by 3 bases, with 7 bases between them. The CDR3 covers 14 residues. The CDR3 DNA is TGCGCCAGCAGCTTGCTTTCCGACACCGGGGAGCTGTTTTTT. Protein sequence: CASSLLSDTGELFF.

This chain uses TRBV12-3 or TRBV12-4 with TRBJ1-4; D gene uncertain. Trimming removed 5 bases from V and 0 bases from J, with 10 bases in between. The CDR3 has 15 amino acids. The CDR3 here is CASSPPPATNEKLFF. For the CDR3, the DNA is TGTGCCAGCAGTCCCCCCCCAGCAACTAATGAAAAACTGTTTTTT.

This chain joins TRBV7-9 and TRBJ2-3; the match to TRBD2 covers 10 bases. Germline V lookup: CDR1 SEHNR, CDR2 FQNEAQ (reference sequence). The V segment lost 5 bases and the J segment 1 base; nucleotides outside the gene matches: 6. This CDR3 region has 16 residues. The CDR3 DNA follows: TGTGCCAGCAGCGCGGCTCTAGCGGGGGGCACAGATACGCAGTATTTT. Its protein product is CASSAALAGGTDTQYF.

The table lists this clonotype with a count of one. This chain uses TRBV28 with TRBJ2-7, with TRBD1 identical over 8 bases. The CDR3 has 14 amino acids. Germline CDR1 reads MDHEN; CDR2 reads SYDVKM. After removal of 6 bases from V and 4 bases from J, the junction contained 8 bases not matched to a gene. The CDR3 region has the DNA TGTGCCAGCAGCTCCCCGGACAGGGCTTACGAGCAGTACTTC. Its translation: CASSSPDRAYEQYF.

The genes are TRBV4-3 and TRBJ1-2; D is ambiguous. The CDR3 is made up of 14 amino acids. Germline V gives CDR1 LGHNA, CDR2 YSLEER. V was cut by 0 bases and J by 5 bases, with 10 bases left in between. CDR3 DNA sequence: TGCGCCAGCAGCCAAGACCAAACAGCTTATGGCTACACCTTC. This sequence encodes CASSQDQTAYGYTF.

This sequence joins TRBV20-1 and TRBJ2-5; D gene ambiguous. The CDR3 loop spans 14 amino acids. Trimming cost V 0 bases and J 6 bases, with 14 bases left between them. CDR1 is DFQATT and CDR2 is SNEGSKA in the germline V gene (reference sequence). In DNA, the CDR3 is TGCAGTGCTAGAGAAACTAAGAGAGGAAAGACCCAGTACTTC. This codes for CSARETKRGKTQYF.

The J gene is TRBJ2-6, the V gene TRBV7-9, with D maybe TRBD2 (6 bases). Trimming took off 4 bases at V and 4 bases at J, with 11 bases between the two ends. Germline loops: CDR1 SEHNR, CDR2 FQNEAQ (reference sequence). The CDR3 is made up of 15 amino acids. This CDR3 reads CASSSPRGGANVLTF. For the CDR3, the DNA is TGTGCCAGCAGCTCCCCCCGGGGGGGGGCCAACGTCCTGACTTTC.

This clonotype was observed once. V usage is TRBV7-3 and J usage is TRBJ1-1; 11 bases line up with TRBD1. The CDR3 loop spans 14 amino acids. The germline CDR1 and CDR2 sequences are SGHTA and FQGTGA. V was clipped by 4 bases and J by 6 bases; unmatched bases: 4. CDR3 sequence (DNA): TGTGCCAGCAGCTCAGGACAGGGGGCCGCTGAAGCTTTCTTT. This codes for CASSSGQGAAEAFF.

The chain uses TRBV28 and TRBJ1-1; TRBD1 might be the D (6 bases). The CDR3 runs 14 residues. Germline CDR1 is MDHEN and CDR2 is SYDVKM. Trimming took 7 bases from V and 4 from J, leaving 16 bases between them. CDR3 sequence reads: CASTRGGLATEAFF. The CDR3 coding sequence is TGTGCCAGCACTAGGGGGGGACTTGCCACTGAAGCTTTCTTT.

This rearrangement joins TRBV20-1 to TRBJ1-2; no clear D. The CDR3 spans 15 residues. Germline loops: CDR1 DFQATT, CDR2 SNEGSKA (reference sequence). The V and J ends lost 5 bases and 2 bases respectively, with 18 bases between them. CDR3 region: CSAAPRQALNYGYTF. In DNA form, the CDR3 reads TGCAGTGCTGCTCCTCGGCAGGCCCTCAACTATGGCTACACCTTC.

This chain uses TRBV12-3 or TRBV12-4 with TRBJ2-1; 14 bases are shared with TRBD2. The junction had 13 bases not matched to a gene; V was cut back by 6 bases and J by 0 bases. The CDR3 runs to 20 residues. In nucleotides, the CDR3 is TGTGCCAGCAGCTATAGGTCGGGACTAGCGGGGGCGAGCTCCTACAATGAGCAGTTCTTC. Its translation: CASSYRSGLAGASSYNEQFF.

The V and J genes are TRBV3-1 and TRBJ1-6; D might be TRBD1 (5 bases). This CDR3 region has 13 residues. Trimming pared 3 bases from V and 9 bases from J, leaving 9 bases between. CDR1 is LGHDT and CDR2 is YNNKEL in the germline V gene (reference sequence). CDR3 protein: CASSQGESSPLHF. CDR3 nucleotides: TGTGCCAGCAGCCAGGGGGAGAGTTCACCCCTCCACTTT.

The chain carries TRBV28 and TRBJ2-7, with 9 bases matching TRBD2. Unmatched junction bases numbered 7, after V lost 5 bases and J lost 5 bases. This CDR3 has 14 amino acids. The germline V gene has CDR1 MDHEN and CDR2 SYDVKM. The CDR3 protein is CASSRPAGGNEQYF. CDR3 in DNA: TGTGCCAGCAGTCGCCCGGCGGGGGGGAACGAGCAGTACTTC.

V gene TRBV27 combines with J gene TRBJ2-7, with D tentatively TRBD1 (6 bases). There are 14 residues in the CDR3. Germline loops: CDR1 MNHEY, CDR2 SMNVEV (reference sequence). Trimming removed 6 bases from V and 7 bases from J, with 19 bases in between. The CDR3 sequence is CASSSGQRPGEQYF. The DNA for the CDR3 is TGTGCCAGCAGCTCCGGACAGCGGCCGGGAGAGCAGTACTTC.

The chain links TRBV20-1 to TRBJ2-5; D is ambiguous. Trimming took off 0 bases at V and 5 bases at J, with 13 bases between the two ends. The CDR3 totals 14 residues. Germline values: CDR1 DFQATT, CDR2 SNEGSKA (reference sequence). CDR3 sequence (DNA): TGCAGTGCTAGAGATCTAAGAGCACGGGAGACCCAGTACTTC. Its protein product is CSARDLRARETQYF.

The chain uses TRBV29-1 and TRBJ2-2; D uncertain. Germline V gene sequence: CDR1 SQVTM, CDR2 ANQGSEA. The V gene lost 4 bases and the J gene lost 1 base, with 4 bases spanning the gap. The CDR3 extends over 12 amino acids. The CDR3 protein is CSVGENTGELFF. CDR3 DNA sequence: TGCAGCGTTGGGGAGAACACCGGGGAGCTGTTTTTT.

This clonotype was seen a single time. The chain joins TRBV18 to TRBJ2-1, with D perhaps matching TRBD1 (6 bases). CDR1 and CDR2 from the germline V gene are KGHSH and LQKENI. The CDR3 has 16 residues. Trimming took off 0 bases at V and 8 bases at J, with 17 bases between the two ends. The CDR3 loop reads CASSPPTARGTDEQFF. The DNA of the CDR3 is TGTGCCAGCTCACCACCGACGGCTAGGGGGACGGATGAGCAGTTCTTC.

The chain combines TRBV2 with TRBJ1-2, with a possible D match to TRBD1 (5 bases). The V end lost 5 bases, the J end lost 6 bases, and 16 bases lay between the germline ends. The germline gives CDR1 SNHLY, CDR2 FYNNEI. There are 14 residues in the CDR3. CDR3 region: CASSQGRGADGYTF. The DNA of the CDR3 is TGTGCCAGCAGTCAGGGTAGGGGCGCAGATGGCTACACCTTC.

The V call is TRBV24-1, the J call TRBJ2-5; perhaps TRBD2 as D (6 bases). This CDR3 is 13 amino acids long. Germline-derived CDR1 and CDR2 are KGHDR and SFDVKD. Between the trimmed V and J ends, which lost 6 bases and 5 bases, there was a span of 12 bases. CDR3 DNA sequence: TGTGCCACCAGTTTGGAGGGTCAGGAGACCCAGTACTTC. Its protein is CATSLEGQETQYF.

The V call is TRBV20-1, the J call TRBJ2-2, with TRBD1 matching over 8 bases. Germline lookup yields CDR1 DFQATT and CDR2 SNEGSKA (reference sequence). This CDR3 is built from 13 residues. The J segment lost 4 bases and the V segment lost 7 bases, leaving 5 bases of the junction unmatched. In DNA form, the CDR3 reads TGCAGTGTTCGACAGGGGATCACCGGGGAGCTGTTTTTT. Translating gives CSVRQGITGELFF.